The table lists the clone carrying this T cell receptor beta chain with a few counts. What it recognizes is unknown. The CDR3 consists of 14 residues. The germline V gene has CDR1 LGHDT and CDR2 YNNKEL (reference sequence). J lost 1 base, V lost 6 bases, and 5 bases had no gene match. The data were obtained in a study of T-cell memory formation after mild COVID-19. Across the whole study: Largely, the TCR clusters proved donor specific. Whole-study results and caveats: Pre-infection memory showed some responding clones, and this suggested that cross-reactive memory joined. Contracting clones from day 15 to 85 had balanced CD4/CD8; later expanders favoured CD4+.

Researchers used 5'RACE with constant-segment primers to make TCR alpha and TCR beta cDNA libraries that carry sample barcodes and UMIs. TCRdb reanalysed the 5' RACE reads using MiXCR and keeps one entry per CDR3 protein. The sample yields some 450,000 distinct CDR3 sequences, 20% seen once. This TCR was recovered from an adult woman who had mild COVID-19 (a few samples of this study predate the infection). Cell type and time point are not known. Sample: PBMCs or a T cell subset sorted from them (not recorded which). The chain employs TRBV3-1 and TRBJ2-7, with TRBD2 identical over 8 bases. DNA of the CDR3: TGTGCCAGCAGTATCACTAGCGGATCCTACGAGCAGTACTTC. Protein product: CASSITSGSYEQYF.